This TCR beta chain emerged from a study of blood T cell repertoires in COVID-19. Losses at the gene ends were 2 bases for V and 6 bases for J; bases not matched to a gene: 5. The CDR3 has 16 amino acids. Germline lookup yields CDR1 MNHEY and CDR2 SVGEGT. Method: immunoSEQ multiplex PCR; TCRdb's copy keeps in-frame clones and lacks some. Of under 300,000 clones in the sample, 70% to 90% were seen once. J is TRBJ1-6 and V is TRBV6-2 or TRBV6-3, with TRBD1 matching 9 bases. This TCR derives from a woman aged 40 to 55 with acute COVID-19. Sequences were obtained from PBMCs or T cells enriched from blood (not recorded which). The CDR3 DNA is TGTGCCAGCAGTTACAGTCCGGGACAGGGTAATTCACCCCTCCACTTT. Protein sequence: CASSYSPGQGNSPLHF.